Below are 30 T cell receptor beta chains sequenced from a single sample in a study of response to subunit inactivated influenza vaccine. TCRdb independently ran MiXCR on the RT-PCR reads; one entry per CDR3 protein. The sample holds 290,000 or so distinct CDR3 sequences, roughly 20% seen once. Sequencing used PBMCs from blood, obtained about 19 months after vaccination. Receptor source: a man in his fifties or sixties who received an inactivated influenza vaccine.

V gene TRBV5-6 combines with J gene TRBJ1-1, with D hard to call. The CDR3 length is 14 residues. The germline V and J ends were trimmed by 0 bases and 6 bases, with 12 bases remaining between them. Germline CDR1 and CDR2: SGHDT and YYEEEE. The CDR3 sequence: CASSLVLRISEAFF. The CDR3 coding sequence is TGTGCCAGCAGCTTGGTACTGAGAATCTCTGAAGCTTTCTTT.

The chain joins TRBV28 to TRBJ2-2, with 11 nucleotides matching TRBD1. The CDR3 runs to 16 residues. Germline loops: CDR1 MDHEN, CDR2 SYDVKM. V lost 5 bases, J lost 7 bases, and 9 bases stayed unmatched. CDR3 sequence (DNA): TGTGCCAGCAGTCTAGGCGGACAGGGGGCCGGCGGGGAGCTGTTTTTT. Translating it yields CASSLGGQGAGGELFF.

As for this clonotype: This may arise from a read error, as a much more abundant clone is one base away. Because it lacks the conserved phenylalanine or tryptophan at the end, this CDR3 is likely a read error. The CDR3 DNA reads TGTGCCAGCAGCTTCCCGGGACTTCCTACCCTGAACTATGGCTACACCTTA. This codes for CASSFPGLPTLNYGYTL. This rearrangement joins TRBV7-8 to TRBJ1-2, with D perhaps matching TRBD1 (5 bases). V was clipped by 3 bases and J by 2 bases, with 19 bases between them. From germline, CDR1 is SGHVS and CDR2 FQNEAQ. This CDR3 comprises 17 residues.

The chain combines TRBV2 with TRBJ2-3, with D tentatively TRBD2 (5 bases). In germline, CDR1 is SNHLY, CDR2 FYNNEI. There are 16 residues in the CDR3. With 1 base removed from V and 4 bases from J, the gap between germline ends came to 15 bases. CDR3 region: CASSEGPLRDADTQYF. The CDR3 nucleotides read TGTGCCAGCAGTGAAGGTCCCCTCCGGGATGCAGATACGCAGTATTTT.

There are a few counts of this clonotype. The chain couples TRBV10-3 to TRBJ2-7; D is perhaps TRBD1 or TRBD2 (5 bases each). The CDR3 spans 13 residues. V was shortened by 3 bases and J by 3 bases, with 9 bases between the two germline ends. In germline, CDR1 is ENHRY, CDR2 SYGVKD. The CDR3 reads CAISDRDGYEQYF. In DNA form, the CDR3 reads TGTGCCATCAGTGACAGGGACGGCTACGAGCAGTACTTC.

The chain combines TRBV18 with TRBJ1-1; the D is unclear. CDR3 length: 14 residues. Germline assignment: CDR1 KGHSH and CDR2 LQKENI. Deletions cut 1 base from V and 5 bases from J, with 11 bases between. The CDR3 nucleotides read TGTGCCAGCTCACCACAGGCGGCCGGTACTGAAGCTTTCTTT. It yields the protein CASSPQAAGTEAFF.

This clonotype was seen a handful of times. This chain uses TRBV20-1 with TRBJ1-5; 8 bases fit TRBD1. The CDR3 spans 18 residues. CDR1 is DFQATT, CDR2 SNEGSKA, per germline (reference sequence). The trim removed 0 bases at V and 0 bases at J, leaving 10 bases unmatched. CDR3 amino acids: CSARDRGRGLLSNQPQHF. The CDR3 coding sequence is TGCAGTGCTAGAGATCGAGGCAGGGGGCTTCTTAGCAATCAGCCCCAGCATTTT.

In this sample, this clonotype turned up a few times. This chain uses TRBV7-2 with TRBJ1-1; D is undetermined. Germline CDR1 SGHTA, CDR2 FQGNSA. The V end was cut by 2 bases, the J end by 1 base, with 5 bases between. The CDR3 spans 13 residues. The CDR3 DNA is TGTGCCAGCAGCTTAATGAAGAACACTGAAGCTTTCTTT. Residues: CASSLMKNTEAFF.

The V and J genes are TRBV30 and TRBJ2-3, with D possibly matching TRBD2 (5 bases). From germline, CDR1 is GTSNPN and CDR2 SVGIG (reference sequence). V was clipped by 5 bases and J by 7 bases, with 10 bases between them. This CDR3 has 11 amino acids. In nucleotides, the CDR3 is TGTGCCTGGGCCGAGCGGAATACGCAGTATTTT. This codes for CAWAERNTQYF. Combining the CDR3 with reference TRBV30 and TRBJ2-3 gives the whole variable domain SQTIHQWPATLVQPVGSPLSLECTVEGTSNPNLYWYRQAAGRGLQLLFYSVGIGQISSEVPQNLSASRPQDRQFILSSKKLLLSDSGFYLCAWAERNTQYFGPGTRLTVL.

The chain joins TRBV12-3 or TRBV12-4 to TRBJ1-2; TRBD1 agrees at 11 bases. This CDR3 has 13 amino acids. V shed 4 bases and J 14 bases; nucleotides not matched to a gene: 9. The CDR3 DNA is TGTGCCAGCAGTTCCAGAGGACAGGGGGCGCGAACCTTC. Residues: CASSSRGQGARTF.

This clonotype appeared a few times. V is TRBV14 and J is TRBJ2-7, with 8 bases lining up with TRBD1. Germline V gives CDR1 SGHDN, CDR2 FVKESK. The V segment lost 4 bases and the J segment 2 bases; nucleotides outside the gene matches: 7. This CDR3 contains 15 residues. The CDR3 reads CASSPRDRPTYEQYF. In nucleotides, the CDR3 is TGTGCCAGCAGCCCCCGGGACAGGCCTACCTACGAGCAGTACTTC.

The chain couples TRBV11-2 to TRBJ1-2; possible D gene TRBD1, 5 bases. The CDR3 has 13 amino acids. Germline values: CDR1 SGHAT, CDR2 FQNNGV. V lost 3 bases, J lost 8 bases, and 13 bases lay in between. CDR3: CASSFGTAGGYTF. CDR3 in DNA: TGTGCCAGCAGCTTTGGGACGGCGGGAGGCTACACCTTC.

This clonotype was counted a few times. V usage is TRBV6-2 or TRBV6-3 and J usage is TRBJ1-1; D is uncertain. The CDR3 sequence is 13 residues long. The V and J ends lost 5 bases and 0 bases respectively, with 7 bases between them. Germline CDR1 MNHEY, CDR2 SVGEGT. For the CDR3, the DNA is TGTGCCAGCAGTCCGTATTTGAACACTGAAGCTTTCTTT. It codes for CASSPYLNTEAFF.

This clonotype was detected a few times. The chain couples TRBV20-1 to TRBJ1-5; TRBD1 aligns across 7 bases. The CDR3 loop spans 14 amino acids. The V gene end was trimmed by 6 bases and the J gene end by 1 base; junction bases not matched to a gene: 6. The germline V gene has CDR1 DFQATT and CDR2 SNEGSKA (reference sequence). Written as DNA, the CDR3 is TGCAGTGCCCTGTCGACAGGGAGCAATCAGCCCCAGCATTTT. Amino acids: CSALSTGSNQPQHF.

The rearrangement joins TRBV5-1 to TRBJ2-3; D may be TRBD1 or TRBD2 (6 bases each). The CDR3 consists of 15 residues. Trimming pared 3 bases from V and 5 bases from J, leaving 16 bases between. The germline V gene has CDR1 SGHRS and CDR2 YFSETQ. The CDR3 here is CASSSDGKGGDTQYF. The CDR3 coding sequence is TGCGCCAGCAGCTCCGACGGCAAGGGGGGAGATACGCAGTATTTT.

The gene calls are TRBV14 and TRBJ2-1, with D possibly matching TRBD2 (5 bases). CDR3 length: 14 residues. V gave up 1 base and J gave up 3 bases, with 7 bases separating them. Germline V CDR1 and CDR2: SGHDN, FVKESK. The CDR3 DNA sequence: TGTGCCAGCAGCCAAGTAGACTACTACAATGAGCAGTTCTTC. Protein: CASSQVDYYNEQFF.

The chain joins TRBV4-3 to TRBJ2-7; D may be TRBD1 (5 bases). V was shortened by 3 bases and J by 0 bases, with 12 bases between the two germline ends. Germline CDR1 and CDR2: LGHNA and YSLEER. The CDR3 runs 15 residues. CDR3 in DNA: TGCGCCAGCAGCCAGACCGGCAGGGCCTCCTACGAGCAGTACTTC. Its protein product is CASSQTGRASYEQYF.

This rearrangement joins TRBV24-1 to TRBJ2-3; D is possibly TRBD1 (6 bases). The V gene's germline CDR1 is KGHDR and CDR2 SFDVKD. Trimming removed 12 bases from V and 6 bases from J, with 18 bases in between. CDR3 length equals 13 residues. CDR3 region: CASRGKTHDTQYF. The CDR3 nucleotides are TGTGCCTCTAGGGGGAAAACGCACGATACGCAGTATTTT.

This clonotype was counted many times. The chain carries TRBV6-2 or TRBV6-3 and TRBJ1-1; 8 bases fit TRBD1. This CDR3 has 14 residues. The J segment lost 7 bases and the V segment lost 4 bases, leaving 8 bases of the junction unmatched. The germline V gene has CDR1 MNHEY and CDR2 SVGEGT. The CDR3 sequence is CASSSRTGRGEAFF. CDR3 coding DNA: TGTGCCAGCAGTTCTCGGACAGGGAGAGGTGAAGCTTTCTTT.

The chain joins TRBV12-3 or TRBV12-4 to TRBJ2-2, with 7 bases that match TRBD2. J lost 2 bases, V lost 3 bases, and 6 bases had no gene match. The CDR3 runs 16 residues. The DNA for the CDR3 is TGTGCCAGCAGTTTTCTAGCGGAGCTCAACACCGGGGAGCTGTTTTTT. Residues: CASSFLAELNTGELFF.

The V call is TRBV6-5, the J call TRBJ1-6; 7 nucleotides agree with TRBD1. The germline gives CDR1 MNHEY, CDR2 SVGAGI. The CDR3 is 14 amino acids. The V gene end was trimmed by 2 bases and the J gene end by 7 bases; junction bases not matched to a gene: 2. The CDR3: CASSYRDRNSPLHF. The CDR3, as DNA: TGTGCCAGCAGTTACCGGGACAGAAATTCACCCCTCCACTTT.

The V gene is TRBV4-3, the J gene TRBJ1-1, with 8 bases identical to TRBD1. Germline trimming cut 3 bases from V and 0 bases from J; bases unmatched to any gene: 9. Germline V gene lookup returns CDR1 LGHNA and CDR2 YSLEER. The CDR3 length is 17 residues. CDR3 sequence: CASSQGQTGAMNTEAFF. CDR3 in DNA: TGCGCCAGCAGCCAGGGCCAGACAGGGGCCATGAACACTGAAGCTTTCTTT.

This clonotype showed up just a few times. The chain links TRBV27 to TRBJ2-7; D is uncertain. Germline CDR1 and CDR2: MNHEY and SMNVEV (reference sequence). With 5 bases removed from V and 5 bases from J, the gap between germline ends came to 16 bases. The length of the CDR3 is 14 residues. CDR3 coding DNA: TGTGCCAGCAGTCCCGTAGACACTTTAAACGAGCAGTACTTC. Translating it yields CASSPVDTLNEQYF.

This clonotype has a count of ten or more. The rearrangement links TRBV12-3 or TRBV12-4 to TRBJ1-5, with 9 positions matching TRBD1. The CDR3 has 15 amino acids. Losses at the gene ends were 6 bases for V and 4 bases for J; bases not matched to a gene: 7. The CDR3 is CASRDRTGENQPQHF. The CDR3 coding sequence is TGTGCCAGCAGAGATCGGACAGGGGAAAATCAGCCCCAGCATTTT.

The rearrangement uses TRBV2 and TRBJ2-1; no clear D. This CDR3 has 14 amino acids. Germline V lookup: CDR1 SNHLY, CDR2 FYNNEI. V was clipped by 1 base and J by 6 bases, with 10 bases between them. CDR3 in DNA: TGTGCCAGCAGTGAAGGGACGTGGGGCAATGAGCAGTTCTTC. It encodes CASSEGTWGNEQFF.

About this clonotype: A much larger clone lies a single base off, so this may be a read error. The CDR3, as DNA: TGTGCCAGCAGCCCCGGGACAGGGGGCCTGCAGCGCCAGCATTTT. This translates into CASSPGTGGLQRQHF. The genes are TRBV12-3 or TRBV12-4 and TRBJ1-5; TRBD1 matches at 12 bases. The CDR3 is 15 amino acids.

Only a few counts were recorded for this clonotype. The V gene is TRBV5-6, the J gene TRBJ1-5, with D tentatively TRBD1 (5 bases). This CDR3 is 16 amino acids long. Looked up from germline, CDR1 is SGHDT and CDR2 is YYEEEE. Trimming pared 4 bases from V and 0 bases from J, leaving 14 bases between. The CDR3 nucleotides read TGTGCCAGCAGCGAGGGGATCGCAAATAGCAATCAGCCCCAGCATTTT. Translated, it gives CASSEGIANSNQPQHF.

DNA of the CDR3: TGTGCCAGCAGCTTAGGTCTCTCGACGCATCGGGGAAGCCTAAATGAAGAAGCTTTCTTT. The encoded protein is CASSLGLSTHRGSLNEEAFF. The chain joins TRBV11-1 to TRBJ1-1; D is ambiguous. The V end was cut by 1 base, the J end by 8 bases, with 32 bases between. Per germline, CDR1 SGHAT and CDR2 FQDESV (reference sequence). The CDR3 extends over 20 amino acids.

The J gene is TRBJ2-5, the V gene TRBV4-3; D is perhaps TRBD1 (6 bases). CDR1 and CDR2 from the germline V gene are LGHNA and YSLEER. The CDR3 length is 16 residues. V lost 0 bases and J lost 8, with 19 bases in between. This CDR3 is CASSQDMTGGSPTQYF. DNA of the CDR3: TGCGCCAGCAGCCAAGATATGACAGGCGGCTCGCCTACCCAGTACTTC.

This sequence joins TRBV30 and TRBJ1-6, with D unresolved. The ends were cut back, 5 bases at V and 0 bases at J, with 11 bases in the middle. CDR1 and CDR2 from the germline V gene are GTSNPN and SVGIG (reference sequence). This CDR3 has 15 residues. Written as DNA, the CDR3 is TGTGCCTGGGCCGGTTCTGGCTCCTATAATTCACCCCTCCACTTT. This sequence encodes CAWAGSGSYNSPLHF.